This T cell receptor beta chain was sequenced in a study of somatic mutations in cytotoxic T cells in rheumatoid arthritis. Study outcomes and limitations: Compared with age-matched healthy controls, rheumatoid arthritis patients did not differ significantly in CD8+ T-cell clonality. It was in rheumatoid arthritis patients, but not in healthy controls, that CD8+ clonality increased with age. In about an eighth of the roughly 65 patients, the largest CD8+ clone exceeded 20% of CD8+ cells.

Sequenced by immunoSEQ multiplex PCR; TCRdb stores in-frame clones only, minus some. This sample carries roughly 18,000 clones, roughly 80% of them seen once, and the ten largest clones take about 20%. To note about this clone: Its antigen is as yet unknown.

Blood donors, with a median age of about 57 years (range about 21-80) and 50% to 65% female, made up the healthy control group. The CDR3 covers 13 residues. Trimming removed 3 bases from V and 2 bases from J, with 5 bases in between. Germline V lookup: CDR1 SEHNR, CDR2 FQNEAQ (reference sequence). The chain joins TRBV7-9 to TRBJ1-5, with no clear D. The origin of this receptor is a woman aged 55-69 years in good health. The material sequenced was CD8+ T cells sorted from blood. Written as DNA, the CDR3 is TGTGCCAGCAGCTTTGACGGCAATCAGCCCCAGCATTTT. Translated: CASSFDGNQPQHF.